The 20 T cell receptor beta chains below were found in one sample sequenced in a study of shared clonotypes between healthy human individuals. TCRdb's table, derived via immunoSEQ multiplex PCR, lists solely in-frame clones and lacks some. Of approximately 1,000,000 clones in the sample, approximately 80% are singletons; the top ten hold around 0.47%. Sequencing input: memory CD4+ T cells from PBMCs. The subset was: CD45RA-negative fraction. These receptor sequences come from a man aged 18 to 29 in good health. Some clones in this sample may be carry-over from other donors' samples.

In this sample, this clone turned up a few times. This chain uses TRBV30 with TRBJ2-7; D possibly corresponds to TRBD2 (5 bases). This CDR3 is built from 11 residues. Germline CDR1 reads GTSNPN; CDR2 reads SVGIG (reference sequence). V lost 2 bases and J 6 bases, leaving 8 bases between the germline ends. The CDR3: CAWSRTSEQYF. CDR3 in DNA: TGTGCCTGGAGTAGGACTTCCGAGCAGTACTTC.

V is TRBV9 and J is TRBJ2-3, with 13 positions matching TRBD2. Trimming cost V 2 bases and J 6 bases; bases outside gene matches: 9. There are 17 residues in the CDR3. Germline V CDR1 and CDR2: SGDLS, YYNGEE. The CDR3 coding sequence is TGTGCCAGCAGCGTCCGGACTAGCGGGAGTCGTAGTGATACGCAGTATTTT. Protein sequence: CASSVRTSGSRSDTQYF.

The V call is TRBV28, the J call TRBJ2-3, with a possible D match to TRBD2 (6 bases). This CDR3 is 16 amino acids long. The ends were cut back, 6 bases at V and 2 bases at J, with 18 bases in the middle. The germline V gene encodes CDR1 MDHEN and CDR2 SYDVKM. The CDR3 coding sequence is TGTGCCAGCAGCCCGGGGTTCGGAGGGCTCACAGATACGCAGTATTTT. Protein sequence: CASSPGFGGLTDTQYF.

This chain uses TRBV5-1 with TRBJ1-4; TRBD1 is a possible D gene (6 bases). V lost 8 bases to trimming and J lost 0 bases, with 17 bases between them. CDR1 and CDR2 from the germline V gene are SGHRS and YFSETQ. This CDR3 comprises 16 residues. CDR3 sequence reads: CASSSGAAATNEKLFF. The CDR3 DNA follows: TGCGCCAGTTCCTCAGGGGCCGCCGCAACTAATGAAAAACTGTTTTTT. The full variable domain, completed using reference TRBV5-1 and TRBJ1-4, is KAGVTQTPRYLIKTRGQQVTLSCSPISGHRSVSWYQQTPGQGLQFLFEYFSETQRNKGNFPGRFSGRQFSNSRSEMNVSTLELGDSALYLCASSSGAAATNEKLFFGSGTQLSVL.

This clone has a handful of counts. This chain links TRBV19 with TRBJ2-1; D is perhaps TRBD2 (6 bases). Germline lookup yields CDR1 LNHDA and CDR2 SQIVND (reference sequence). This CDR3 has 13 residues. V was shortened by 3 bases and J by 15 bases, with 18 bases between the two germline ends. The CDR3 region is CASSILDSGLLFF. The CDR3 DNA reads as TGTGCCAGTAGTATTTTGGATAGCGGATTACTGTTCTTC.

V usage is TRBV28 and J usage is TRBJ2-7; D not certain. V shed 9 bases and J shed 9 bases, with 15 bases lying between them. Germline V lookup: CDR1 MDHEN, CDR2 SYDVKM. This CDR3 has 11 amino acids. The CDR3 here is CASHGPLGQYF. The CDR3 DNA reads TGTGCCAGTCACGGGCCCCTGGGGCAGTACTTC.

Here the CDR3 reads CASSPSGGSGTEAFF. The CDR3 nucleotides read TGTGCCAGCTCACCATCAGGGGGCTCGGGCACTGAAGCTTTCTTT. The chain combines TRBV18 with TRBJ1-1; 8 nucleotides line up with TRBD1. CDR1 and CDR2 (germline): KGHSH, LQKENI. There are 15 residues in the CDR3. Trimming took 2 bases from V and 4 from J; bases not matched to a gene: 6.

The V and J genes are TRBV11-3 and TRBJ2-1, with 8 nucleotides matching TRBD2. The V gene's germline CDR1 is SGHNT and CDR2 YENEEA. V lost 5 bases to trimming and J lost 0 bases; unmatched junction nucleotides: 3. The CDR3 totals 15 residues. The CDR3 sequence: CASSRSGSSYNEQFF. The CDR3 DNA is TGTGCCAGCAGCCGCAGCGGGAGCTCCTACAATGAGCAGTTCTTC. Variable domain in full (rest from reference TRBV11-3 and TRBJ2-1): EAGVVQSPRYKIIEKKQPVAFWCNPISGHNTLYWYLQNLGQGPELLIRYENEEAVDDSQLPKDRFSAERLKGVDSTLKIQPAELGDSAVYLCASSRSGSSYNEQFFGPGTRLTVL.

V gene TRBV4-1 combines with J gene TRBJ2-2; 8 nucleotides line up with TRBD2. The germline gives CDR1 MGHRA, CDR2 YSYEKL. The ends lost 1 base at V and 2 bases at J; junction bases unmatched: 3. CDR3 size: 16 residues. The chain's CDR3 is CASSQASGGNTGELFF. CDR3 coding DNA: TGCGCCAGCAGCCAAGCCAGCGGGGGAAACACCGGGGAGCTGTTTTTT.

The V and J genes are TRBV10-2 and TRBJ1-2; no clear D. The CDR3 extends over 15 amino acids. V was clipped by 3 bases and J by 6 bases, with 17 bases between them. Germline lookup yields CDR1 WSHSY and CDR2 SAAADI. CDR3 region: CASSDTTYPGHGYTF. The CDR3 DNA is TGCGCCAGCAGTGATACGACATATCCCGGCCATGGCTACACCTTC.

The chain links TRBV28 to TRBJ1-2, with a possible D match to TRBD1 (6 bases). The CDR3 is 16 amino acids. The germline V and J ends were trimmed by 7 bases and 8 bases, with 26 bases remaining between them. Germline V gene data show CDR1 as MDHEN and CDR2 as SYDVKM. The CDR3 loop is CASKWSGGASLLGYTF. CDR3 DNA sequence: TGTGCCAGCAAGTGGTCTGGGGGCGCATCGTTACTCGGCTACACCTTC.

The gene calls are TRBV14 and TRBJ2-7; D unclear. From germline, CDR1 is SGHDN and CDR2 FVKESK. With 1 base removed from V and 3 bases from J, the gap between germline ends came to 7 bases. The CDR3 is made up of 13 amino acids. The CDR3 sequence is CASSQGLFYEQYF. CDR3 DNA sequence: TGTGCCAGCAGCCAAGGCCTTTTCTACGAGCAGTACTTC.

The rearrangement uses TRBV28 and TRBJ1-1; D gene ambiguous. Germline loops: CDR1 MDHEN, CDR2 SYDVKM. This CDR3 is 16 amino acids long. V was cut by 6 bases and J by 1 base, with 18 bases left in between. This CDR3 reads CASSEGGVGRNTEAFF. CDR3 nucleotides: TGTGCCAGCAGCGAAGGCGGAGTGGGGAGGAACACTGAAGCTTTCTTT.

This chain links TRBV10-2 with TRBJ2-7, with 10 nucleotides matching TRBD2. The CDR3 is 14 residues long. Germline values: CDR1 WSHSY, CDR2 SAAADI. V was clipped by 7 bases and J by 7 bases; unmatched bases: 10. This CDR3 is CASKPGLATWEQYF. DNA for the CDR3: TGCGCCAGCAAACCGGGACTAGCGACGTGGGAGCAGTACTTC.

The chain combines TRBV5-1 with TRBJ2-1, with D perhaps assigned TRBD1 or TRBD2 (5 bases each). The CDR3 covers 14 residues. Trimming pared 4 bases from V and 4 bases from J, leaving 12 bases between. Germline CDR1 is SGHRS and CDR2 is YFSETQ. The CDR3 nucleotides are TGCGCCAGCAGCACCGGGACCCTATACAATGAGCAGTTCTTC. It yields the protein CASSTGTLYNEQFF.

The chain's CDR3 is CASSVEAWTGDHEQFF. CDR3 nucleotide sequence: TGTGCCAGCAGCGTAGAAGCTTGGACGGGGGACCATGAGCAGTTCTTC. The chain is built from TRBV9 and TRBJ2-1, with D perhaps TRBD2 (6 bases). Deletions cut 0 bases from V and 8 bases from J, with 18 bases between. CDR3 length: 16 amino acids. Germline loops: CDR1 SGDLS, CDR2 YYNGEE. The variable domain in full, completed from reference TRBV9 and TRBJ2-1, reads DSGVTQTPKHLITATGQRVTLRCSPRSGDLSVYWYQQSLDQGLQFLIQYYNGEERAKGNILERFSAQQFPDLHSELNLSSLELGDSALYFCASSVEAWTGDHEQFFGPGTRLTVL.

This chain links TRBV12-5 with TRBJ1-3; D is unresolved. The V gene's germline CDR1 is LGHNT and CDR2 FRNRAP. Trimming left V 2 bases short and J 4 bases short, with 6 bases between. The CDR3 is made up of 13 amino acids. The CDR3 reads CASGLSGGNTIYF. The CDR3 DNA sequence: TGTGCTAGTGGTTTGTCGGGAGGAAACACCATATATTTT.

This clone was picked up one time. CDR3: CASSVRSDPGELFF. The DNA for the CDR3 is TGTGCCAGCAGCGTAAGAAGCGATCCCGGGGAGCTGTTTTTT. The rearrangement uses TRBV9 and TRBJ2-2; D is undetermined. CDR3 length equals 14 residues. Germline CDR1 and CDR2: SGDLS and YYNGEE. V lost 1 base and J lost 6, with 10 bases in between.

This rearrangement joins TRBV13 to TRBJ1-1, with D maybe TRBD1 (5 bases). Germline V CDR1 and CDR2: PRHDT, FYEKMQ (reference sequence). The CDR3 sequence is 13 residues long. V was clipped by 5 bases and J by 7 bases, with 14 bases between them. DNA of the CDR3: TGTGCCAGCAGCCAGCGGGACGGGATTGAAGCTTTCTTT. Translation: CASSQRDGIEAFF.

This clone was detected only once. The rearrangement joins TRBV10-1 to TRBJ2-7; D call uncertain. Per germline, CDR1 WNHNN and CDR2 SYGVQD (reference sequence). The CDR3 spans 13 residues. V lost 8 bases and J 5 bases, leaving 16 bases between the germline ends. The CDR3 sequence: CASSTTPANEQYF. In DNA, the CDR3 is TGCGCCAGCTCCACCACTCCCGCGAACGAGCAGTACTTC.